This T cell receptor (beta chain) derives from a study of blood T cells in healthy people across ages. Study-wide results and limits: Age showed a roughly linear inverse relationship with TCR beta diversity per million T cells. Since the PBMCs were unsorted, naive and antigen-experienced cells could not be conclusively compared. Total diversity from one million sequenced T cells was likely underestimated.

The CDR3 has 18 amino acids. Germline CDR1 and CDR2: MNHEY and SVGAGI. Germline trimming cut 4 bases from V and 3 bases from J; bases unmatched to any gene: 17. There are a few counts of this clonotype. What it binds is unknown. The sample, 9 to 10 milliliters of peripheral blood, was drawn from each donor. A second roughly 6 to 12 cycle PCR used barcoded and J-beta primers. TCRdb fed the 5' RACE reads into MiXCR, producing one record per CDR3 protein. The sample shows 540,000 or so distinct CDR3 sequences, 27% of them seen only once. The sequence derives from a woman in her 70s in good health. The rearrangement links TRBV6-5 to TRBJ1-2, with 7 bases fitting TRBD1. The specimen was blood. CDR3 in DNA: TGTGCCAGCAGTTTCCGCCTAACAGGGGCGAGAAGTTACTATGGCTACACCTTC. Translation: CASSFRLTGARSYYGYTF.